This T cell receptor beta chain comes out of a study of patients with pleural tuberculosis. TCRdb itself ran the reads through MiXCR, one entry per CDR3 protein. The table lists around 50,000 distinct CDR3 sequences, approximately 7.9% of them singletons, with around 15% in the top ten. The CDR3 contains 16 residues. V lost 5 bases and J lost 2, with 16 bases in between. This TCR derives from a human donor with pleural tuberculosis. The chain recombines TRBV12-3 or TRBV12-4 with TRBJ2-1, with no clear D. CDR3 protein: CASSPTLEPPYNEQFF. The CDR3 DNA follows: TGTGCCAGCAGTCCTACCCTAGAGCCCCCCTACAATGAGCAGTTCTTC.